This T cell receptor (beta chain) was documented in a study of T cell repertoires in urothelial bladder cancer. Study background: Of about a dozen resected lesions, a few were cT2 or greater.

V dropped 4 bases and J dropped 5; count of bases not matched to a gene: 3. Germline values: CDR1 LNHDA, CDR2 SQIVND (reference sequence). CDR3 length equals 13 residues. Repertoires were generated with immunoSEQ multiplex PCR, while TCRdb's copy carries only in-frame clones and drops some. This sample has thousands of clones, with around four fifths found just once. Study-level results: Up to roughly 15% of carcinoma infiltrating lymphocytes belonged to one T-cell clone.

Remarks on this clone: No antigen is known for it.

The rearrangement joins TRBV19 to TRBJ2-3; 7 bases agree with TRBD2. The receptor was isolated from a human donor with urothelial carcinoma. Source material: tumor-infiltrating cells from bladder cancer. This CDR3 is CASSREGQDTQYF. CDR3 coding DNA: TGTGCCAGTAGTAGGGAGGGGCAAGATACGCAGTATTTT.